This TCR beta chain was found in a study of blood T cell repertoires in COVID-19. Study-wide context: Acute-phase and convalescent COVID-19 samples originated in the United States, Italy and Spain.

In the study's own analysis: For nucleated cells, counts were estimated from reference gene primer amplification. The assay was immunoSEQ multiplex PCR, and TCRdb's table has in-frame clones only and misses some. V and J calls and clone size come straight from that table; D and trimming were deduced from the DNA. Among more than 85,000 clones listed, 84% were seen once. The CDR3 sequence is 15 residues long. V was pared by 5 bases and J by 4 bases, with 17 bases between. The germline V gene has CDR1 SNHLY and CDR2 FYNNEI. Sequences were obtained from peripheral blood. This rearrangement joins TRBV2 to TRBJ1-2; weak D call: TRBD1 (6 bases). The sequence derives from a woman older than 75 with active or convalescent COVID-19. In DNA, the CDR3 is TGTGCCAGCAGTCAGACAGGCCCCTCCGGCTATGGCTACACCTTC. Amino acid sequence: CASSQTGPSGYGYTF. Using reference TRBV2 and TRBJ1-2 for the parts outside the CDR3, the full variable domain is EPEVTQTPSHQVTQMGQEVILRCVPISNHLYFYWYRQILGQKVEFLVSFYNNEISEKSEIFDDQFSVERPDGSNFTLKIRSTKLEDSAMYFCASSQTGPSGYGYTFGSGTRLTVV.